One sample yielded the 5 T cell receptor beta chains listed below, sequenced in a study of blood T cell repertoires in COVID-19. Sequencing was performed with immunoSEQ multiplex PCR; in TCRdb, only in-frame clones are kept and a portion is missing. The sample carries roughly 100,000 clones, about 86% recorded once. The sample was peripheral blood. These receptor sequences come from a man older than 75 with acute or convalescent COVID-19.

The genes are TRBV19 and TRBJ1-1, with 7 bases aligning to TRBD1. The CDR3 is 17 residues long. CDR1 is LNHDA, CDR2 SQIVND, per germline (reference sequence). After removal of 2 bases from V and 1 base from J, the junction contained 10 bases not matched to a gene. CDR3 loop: CASSIIGTAYPNTEAFF. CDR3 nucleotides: TGTGCCAGTAGTATAATCGGGACAGCGTACCCGAACACTGAAGCTTTCTTT.

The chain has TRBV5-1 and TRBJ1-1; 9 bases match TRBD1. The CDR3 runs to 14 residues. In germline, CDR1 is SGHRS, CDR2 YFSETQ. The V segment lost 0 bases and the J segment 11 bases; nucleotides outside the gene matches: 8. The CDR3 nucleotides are TGCGCCAGCAGCTTGGGCCTCGGGACAGGGTTGGCTTTCTTT. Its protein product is CASSLGLGTGLAFF.

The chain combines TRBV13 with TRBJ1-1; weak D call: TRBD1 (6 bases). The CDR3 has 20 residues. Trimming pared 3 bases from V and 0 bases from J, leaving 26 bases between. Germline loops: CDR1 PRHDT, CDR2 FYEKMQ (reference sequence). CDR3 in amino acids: CASSLIWVDTTGGMNTEAFF. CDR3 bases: TGTGCCAGCAGCTTGATTTGGGTGGACACAACGGGGGGCATGAACACTGAAGCTTTCTTT.

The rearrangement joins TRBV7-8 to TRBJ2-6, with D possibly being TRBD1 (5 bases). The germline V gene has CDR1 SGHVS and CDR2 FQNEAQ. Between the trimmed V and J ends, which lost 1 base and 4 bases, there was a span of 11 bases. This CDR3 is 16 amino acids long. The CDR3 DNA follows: TGTGCCAGCAGCTTAGTCCAGGGAAGAGGGGCCAACGTCCTGACTTTC. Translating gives CASSLVQGRGANVLTF. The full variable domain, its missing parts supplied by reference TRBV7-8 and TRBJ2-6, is GAGVSQSPRYKVAKRGQDVALRCDPISGHVSLFWYQQALGQGPEFLTYFQNEAQLDKSGLPSDRFFAERPEGSVSTLKIQRTQQEDSAVYLCASSLVQGRGANVLTFGAGSRLTVL.

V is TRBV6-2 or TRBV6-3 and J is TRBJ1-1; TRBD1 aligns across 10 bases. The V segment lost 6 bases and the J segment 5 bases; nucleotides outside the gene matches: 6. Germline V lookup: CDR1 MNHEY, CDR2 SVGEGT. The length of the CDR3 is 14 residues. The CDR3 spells CASSRGQGGTEAFF. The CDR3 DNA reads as TGTGCCAGCAGCCGAGGACAGGGGGGTACTGAAGCTTTCTTT.